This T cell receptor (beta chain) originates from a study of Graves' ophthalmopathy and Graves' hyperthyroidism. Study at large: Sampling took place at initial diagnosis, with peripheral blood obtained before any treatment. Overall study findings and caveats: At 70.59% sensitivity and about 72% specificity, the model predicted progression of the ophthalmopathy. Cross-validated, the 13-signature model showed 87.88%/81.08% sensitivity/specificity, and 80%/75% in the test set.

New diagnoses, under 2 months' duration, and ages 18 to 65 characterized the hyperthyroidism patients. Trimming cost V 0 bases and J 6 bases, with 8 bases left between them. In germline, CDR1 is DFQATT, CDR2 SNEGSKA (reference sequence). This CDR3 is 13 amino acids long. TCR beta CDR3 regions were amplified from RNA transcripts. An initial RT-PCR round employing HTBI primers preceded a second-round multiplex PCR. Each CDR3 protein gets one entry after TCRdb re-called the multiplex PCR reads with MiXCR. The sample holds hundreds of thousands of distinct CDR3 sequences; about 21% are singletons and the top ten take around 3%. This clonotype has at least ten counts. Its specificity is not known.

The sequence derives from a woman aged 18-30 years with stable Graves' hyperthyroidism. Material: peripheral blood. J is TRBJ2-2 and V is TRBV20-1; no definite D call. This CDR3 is CSARDPQSGELFF. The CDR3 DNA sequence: TGCAGTGCTAGAGACCCGCAGTCCGGGGAGCTGTTTTTT.